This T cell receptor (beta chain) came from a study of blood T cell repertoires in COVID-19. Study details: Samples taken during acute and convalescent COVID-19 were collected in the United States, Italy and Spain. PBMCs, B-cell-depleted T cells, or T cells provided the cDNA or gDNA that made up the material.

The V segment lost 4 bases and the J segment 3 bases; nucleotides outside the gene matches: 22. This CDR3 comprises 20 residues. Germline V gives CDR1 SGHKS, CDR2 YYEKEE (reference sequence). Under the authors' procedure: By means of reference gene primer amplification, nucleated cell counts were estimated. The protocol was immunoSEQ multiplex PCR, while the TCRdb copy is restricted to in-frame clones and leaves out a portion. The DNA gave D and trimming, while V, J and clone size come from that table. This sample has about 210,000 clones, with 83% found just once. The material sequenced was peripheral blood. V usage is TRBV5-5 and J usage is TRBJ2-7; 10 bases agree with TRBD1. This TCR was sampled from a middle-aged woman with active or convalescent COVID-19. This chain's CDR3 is CASSRRDRGLASAVNYEQYF. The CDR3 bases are TGTGCCAGCAGCAGACGGGACAGGGGCCTGGCTTCCGCTGTGAACTACGAGCAGTACTTC.